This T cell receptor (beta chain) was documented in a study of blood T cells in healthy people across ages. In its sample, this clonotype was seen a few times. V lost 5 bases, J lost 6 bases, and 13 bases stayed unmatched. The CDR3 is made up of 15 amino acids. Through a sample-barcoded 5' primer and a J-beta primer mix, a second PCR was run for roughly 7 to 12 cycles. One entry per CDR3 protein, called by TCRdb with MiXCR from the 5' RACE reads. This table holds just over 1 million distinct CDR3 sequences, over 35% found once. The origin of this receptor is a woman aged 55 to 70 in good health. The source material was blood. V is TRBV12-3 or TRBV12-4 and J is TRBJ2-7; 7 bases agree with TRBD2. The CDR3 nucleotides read TGTGCCAGCAGTCTCTCTCGGACTAGATCAAGCGAGCAGTACTTC. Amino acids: CASSLSRTRSSEQYF.